This entry concerns a single T cell receptor (beta chain). Its target is unknown. The data originate from a study of T cell responses to AZD1222 COVID-19 vaccine. About the research overall: Second-dose schedules of about 4 or about 12 weeks were combined. The study, taken as a whole, reports: Most donors were white British and more were female, and clonal diversity was possibly underestimated. Per reports, nearly half of all spike-specific TCRs target regions that are unmutated in variants. A rise in Spike-specific TCR breadth and depth followed two AZD1222 doses.

Sequencing was performed with immunoSEQ multiplex PCR; in TCRdb, only in-frame clones are kept and a portion is missing. The sample carries about 160,000 clones, roughly nine tenths recorded once. J gave up 2 bases and V 5 bases, and 18 bases lay outside the gene matches. The V gene's germline CDR1 is SEHNR and CDR2 FQNEAQ (reference sequence). This CDR3 has 19 residues. The receptor was isolated from an adult in good health. The material sequenced was peripheral blood, taken on day 0 of AZD1222 vaccination. This rearrangement joins TRBV7-9 to TRBJ1-2; TRBD1 matches 9 bases. In nucleotides, the CDR3 is TGTGCCAGCAGCCAGGCCGGTCCCGTGGGACAGGGAAGCAACTATGGCTACACCTTC. As protein: CASSQAGPVGQGSNYGYTF. Variable domain in full (rest from reference TRBV7-9 and TRBJ1-2): DTGVSQNPRHKITKRGQNVTFRCDPISEHNRLYWYRQTLGQGPEFLTYFQNEAQLEKSRLLSDRFSAERPKGSFSTLEIQRTEQGDSAMYLCASSQAGPVGQGSNYGYTFGSGTRLTVV.